This T cell receptor beta chain stems from a study of glioma-infiltrating T cells. Using RNA template, CDR3s of TCR alpha and beta were amplified with iRepertoire arm-PCR. Tissue mRNA or PBMC total RNA, 100-400 ng, went into one-step reverse transcription and amplification. TCRdb re-analysed the multiplex PCR reads in MiXCR, keeping a single row per CDR3 protein. The sample has about 1,800 distinct CDR3 sequences, roughly 29% seen once. The germline V gene encodes CDR1 SGHTA and CDR2 FQGNSA. The germline V and J ends were trimmed by 5 bases and 5 bases, with 13 bases remaining between them. The CDR3 covers 14 residues. This clonotype is deemed medium-sized.

The source material was glioma tissue, nonneoplastic brain tissue, or PBMCs (not recorded which). This TCR was sampled from a human donor with low-grade glioma or glioblastoma, undergoing nonglioma brain surgery, or in good health (not recorded which). V and J are TRBV7-2 and TRBJ2-1; the D gene could be TRBD1 or TRBD2 (5 bases each). The CDR3 DNA is TGTGCCAGCAGCCCGGGACCCCCAAACAATGAGCAGTTCTTC. Amino acids: CASSPGPPNNEQFF.